The 8 T cell receptor beta chains reported below all come from one sample, sequenced in a study of cytomegalovirus exposure and HLA in healthy donors. PCR amplification relied on 60 Vbeta primers (plus 13 Jbeta primers). Method: immunoSEQ multiplex PCR; TCRdb's copy keeps in-frame clones and lacks some. The data contain 100,000 to 150,000 clones, roughly 82% of them singletons. The specimen sequenced was PBMCs. The receptor set was obtained from a woman aged 40-49 years in good health and CMV-seropositive.

The rearrangement links TRBV28 to TRBJ2-5, with D tentatively TRBD2 (7 bases). Germline lookup yields CDR1 MDHEN and CDR2 SYDVKM. The CDR3 runs 14 residues. Trimming took off 3 bases at V and 5 bases at J, with 13 bases between the two ends. The CDR3 DNA follows: TGTGCCAGCAGTTTGGGGGGGCGTATGGAGACCCAGTACTTC. Translating gives CASSLGGRMETQYF.

The chain joins TRBV7-2 to TRBJ2-1, with D unresolved. The V end lost 3 bases, the J end lost 2 bases, and 8 bases lay between the germline ends. The CDR3 length is 14 residues. Looked up from germline, CDR1 is SGHTA and CDR2 is FQGNSA. Here the CDR3 reads CASSFSSAYNEQFF. CDR3 sequence (DNA): TGTGCCAGCAGCTTTTCGTCCGCCTACAATGAGCAGTTCTTC.

This clone was counted a few times. CDR3 loop: CASSLGGAGANVLTF. The CDR3 nucleotides read TGCGCCAGCAGCTTGGGGGGAGCTGGGGCCAACGTCCTGACTTTC. The rearrangement joins TRBV5-1 to TRBJ2-6; D may be TRBD2 (5 bases). The CDR3 covers 15 residues. The V gene lost 0 bases and the J gene lost 2 bases, with 6 bases spanning the gap. Germline V CDR1 and CDR2: SGHRS, YFSETQ.

J is TRBJ2-5 and V is TRBV28; the D gene is possibly TRBD1 (6 bases). The CDR3 runs 13 residues. Trimming cost V 5 bases and J 1 base, with 8 bases left between them. Germline V CDR1 and CDR2: MDHEN, SYDVKM. The CDR3 is CASSQGIQETQYF. CDR3 DNA sequence: TGTGCCAGCAGTCAGGGGATCCAAGAGACCCAGTACTTC.

This clone has just a few counts. The chain recombines TRBV18 with TRBJ2-7; 9 bases are shared with TRBD1. After removal of 2 bases from V and 4 bases from J, the junction contained 6 bases not matched to a gene. The CDR3 contains 15 residues. Per the germline V gene, CDR1 is KGHSH and CDR2 is LQKENI. DNA for the CDR3: TGTGCCAGCTCACCATTAAGTGGGACAGGGTACGAGCAGTACTTC. Its protein product is CASSPLSGTGYEQYF.

This clone was picked up one time. The CDR3: CATRDSANTGELFF. CDR3 nucleotides: TGTGCCACGAGGGACTCAGCGAACACCGGGGAGCTGTTTTTT. V usage is TRBV10-3 and J usage is TRBJ2-2; D might be TRBD2 (6 bases). The CDR3 length is 14 residues. Germline CDR1 ENHRY, CDR2 SYGVKD. Trimming removed 10 bases from V and 0 bases from J, with 12 bases in between.

The rearrangement uses TRBV10-3 and TRBJ2-7, with TRBD1 identical over 7 bases. Germline V CDR1 and CDR2: ENHRY, SYGVKD. This CDR3 is built from 13 residues. Trimming cost V 6 bases and J 1 base; bases outside gene matches: 3. The CDR3 here is CAISAQGSYEQYF. CDR3 nucleotide sequence: TGTGCCATCAGCGCACAGGGGTCCTACGAGCAGTACTTC.

This clone was counted only a few times. The CDR3 is CASSEVYGTGELFF. The CDR3 DNA sequence: TGTGCCAGCAGTGAAGTGTACGGGACCGGGGAGCTGTTTTTT. The chain carries TRBV6-1 and TRBJ2-2, with D unresolved. The germline CDR1 and CDR2 sequences are MNHNS and SASEGT. CDR3 length equals 14 residues. Trimming pared 1 base from V and 5 bases from J, leaving 8 bases between.